This T cell receptor (beta chain) appears in the sequencing data of a study of OX40 agonist ivuxolimab in advanced cancers. Notes on the research overall: Ivuxolimab, which targeted the costimulatory receptor OX40 (CD134), was an agonistic, fully human IgG2 monoclonal antibody. Intravenous ivuxolimab was administered to patients every 2 weeks at six dose levels: 0.01, 0.1, 0.3, 1.5, 3 and 10 mg/kg. Among the roughly 52 dose-escalation patients, about 19 had hepatocellular carcinoma, 15 or so melanoma, 9 renal cell carcinoma and 9 head and neck cancer. The dose-escalation cohort was approximately 83% male with a mean age of about 60 years, ranging from roughly 23 to 90. Prior anti-PD-1, anti-PD-L1 or anti-CTLA-4 therapy was permitted, and checkpoint inhibitors had been received by about 44% of dose-escalation patients. Partial responses occurred in three dose-escalation patients, of whom one had hepatocellular carcinoma and two had cutaneous melanoma. The purpose of peripheral TCRbeta sequencing was to test whether ivuxolimab changed TCR sequence diversity and led to clonal T-cell expansion. The paper covers the monotherapy dose-escalation part of the phase I ivuxolimab trial, which included N of about 56 patients. General conclusions and limits of the study: After ivuxolimab, expanded clones were on average more numerous among CD8+ T cells than among CD4+ T cells. At doses from 0.1 to 3.0 mg/kg, clonal expansion was seen in both CD4+ and CD8+ blood T cells between baseline and week 6. The antigen specificity of the peripheral T cells that underwent clonal expansion was not determined. Low levels of normalized T-cell clonal expansion were also shown by some nonresponding patients. Partial responders in the 0.1-3.0 mg/kg groups had among the lowest normalized peripheral clonal expansion, especially among CD8+ T cells.

V and J lose 5 bases and 2 bases, and a span of 9 bases separates them. Reading from cysteine to phenylalanine, the CDR3 counts 13 amino acids. Of the read, only the CDR3 DNA is kept; its 39 bases are in frame from base 1. CDR1 and CDR2 are drawn from the germline V gene: SGHAT, FQNNGV. Genomic DNA was extracted from sorted cells for sequencing of the TCRbeta CDR3 region. TCRbeta CDR3 regions were sequenced using the immunoSEQ Assay. TCRdb obtained this table from immuneACCESS and retained in-frame rearrangements with V and J assigned. These tables miss some clones; where compared with another copy, unresolved V genes account for less than half of the shortfall, and the remainder is unexplained. Across this sample there are about 16,000 clones, with about 88% seen only once. The ten most abundant clones make up about 3.9% of the sample. Patients with autoimmune disease history or receiving systemic immunosuppression were excluded from the trial. Peripheral blood for TCR sequencing was collected from all dose cohorts at baseline, on cycle 4 day 1, and on cycle 7 day 1. Samples were obtained from an open-label, multicenter, first-in-human phase I dose-escalation trial of ivuxolimab. Adults with locally advanced or metastatic melanoma, renal cell, hepatocellular, or head and neck squamous cell carcinoma were enrolled in the trial. Before TCR sequencing, CD4+ T cells and CD8+ T cells from peripheral blood were sorted into separate populations.

This clone was detected only once. No cognate antigen has been identified for it. No base qualities exist here, and no much larger clone lies one base off it. The clonotype comes from an adult with an advanced solid tumor such as melanoma, head and neck, liver or kidney cancer. The chain was built from TRBV11-2 and TRBJ2-5, and possibly TRBD1, on 5 matching bases. Here the sequenced sample was CD4+ or CD8+ T cells sorted from blood, taken in a trial of the OX40 agonist ivuxolimab. This receptor carries the CDR3 CASSVDRQETQYF. The nucleotides read TGTGCCAGCAGCGTTGACAGACAAGAGACCCAGTACTTC. The full variable domain, with segments outside the CDR3 supplied by the reference TRBV11-2 and TRBJ2-5 proteins, appears as EAGVAQSPRYKIIEKRQSVAFWCNPISGHATLYWYQQILGQGPKLLIQFQNNGVVDDSQLPKDRFSAERLKGVDSTLKIQPAKLEDSAVYLCASSVDRQETQYFGPGTRLLVL.